This T cell receptor (beta chain) was captured in a study of blood T cell repertoires in COVID-19. Study as a whole: Material from acute and convalescent COVID-19 was sourced from the United States, Italy and Spain. T cells, B-cell-depleted T cells, or PBMCs supplied cDNA or gDNA.

As processed by the authors: Amplified reference gene primers provided the basis for estimating nucleated cell counts. Generated by immunoSEQ multiplex PCR, the TCRdb table keeps only in-frame clones and is missing some. The DNA gave D and trimming, while V, J and clone size come from that table. This sample has about 220,000 clones; more than 65% occur once, and the top ten carry 3.5% to 4%. This CDR3 has 14 residues. The germline V and J ends were trimmed by 4 bases and 2 bases, with 13 bases remaining between them. Germline V gives CDR1 SGHKS, CDR2 YYEKEE (reference sequence). Sequencing was performed on peripheral blood. The gene calls are TRBV5-5 and TRBJ2-7; D possibly corresponds to TRBD2 (6 bases). This clonotype was obtained from a woman older than 75 with acute or convalescent COVID-19. CDR3 in DNA: TGTGCCAGCAGCCTTCAGCGGGTTGCCTACGAGCAGTACTTC. As protein: CASSLQRVAYEQYF.